The 4 T cell receptor beta chains presented below share a single source sample, sequenced in a study of shared clonotypes between healthy human individuals. Produced via immunoSEQ multiplex PCR; TCRdb's table is partial and in-frame only. The sample has 150,000 to 200,000 clones, 85% to 95% seen once; the top ten hold around 0.067%. Sequencing was performed on naive CD4+ T cells sorted from blood. Indicated subset: CD45RA+ positively selected. These receptors were obtained from a young woman in good health.

V and J are TRBV7-9 and TRBJ2-7, with 7 bases fitting TRBD1. The junction had 14 bases not matched to a gene; V was cut back by 10 bases and J by 2 bases. This CDR3 spans 15 amino acids. Germline V lookup: CDR1 SEHNR, CDR2 FQNEAQ (reference sequence). In DNA, the CDR3 is TGTGCCACAACAGGGGCCCTAAGCCACCCCTACGAGCAGTACTTC. This translates into CATTGALSHPYEQYF.

The rearrangement links TRBV28 to TRBJ1-2; D is unclear. V was pared by 8 bases and J by 3 bases, with 10 bases between. The germline V gene has CDR1 MDHEN and CDR2 SYDVKM. CDR3 size: 12 residues. DNA for the CDR3: TGTGCCAGCTCTGGGCGAGACTATGGCTACACCTTC. Translated, it gives CASSGRDYGYTF.

The rearrangement links TRBV5-1 to TRBJ2-7; D remains ambiguous. The CDR3 loop spans 14 amino acids. From germline, CDR1 is SGHRS and CDR2 YFSETQ. Between the trimmed V and J ends, which lost 6 bases and 0 bases, there was a span of 13 bases. For the CDR3, the DNA is TGCGCCAGCAAAGTGGGTGCCGACTCCTACGAGCAGTACTTC. It translates to CASKVGADSYEQYF.

The chain uses TRBV4-1 and TRBJ2-5; 8 bases line up with TRBD1. The CDR3 consists of 16 residues. After removal of 0 bases from V and 7 bases from J, the junction contained 10 bases not matched to a gene. The germline V gene encodes CDR1 MGHRA and CDR2 YSYEKL. Here the CDR3 reads CASSQDNGRGRVTQYF. CDR3 DNA sequence: TGCGCCAGCAGCCAAGATAATGGCAGGGGGCGGGTGACCCAGTACTTC.